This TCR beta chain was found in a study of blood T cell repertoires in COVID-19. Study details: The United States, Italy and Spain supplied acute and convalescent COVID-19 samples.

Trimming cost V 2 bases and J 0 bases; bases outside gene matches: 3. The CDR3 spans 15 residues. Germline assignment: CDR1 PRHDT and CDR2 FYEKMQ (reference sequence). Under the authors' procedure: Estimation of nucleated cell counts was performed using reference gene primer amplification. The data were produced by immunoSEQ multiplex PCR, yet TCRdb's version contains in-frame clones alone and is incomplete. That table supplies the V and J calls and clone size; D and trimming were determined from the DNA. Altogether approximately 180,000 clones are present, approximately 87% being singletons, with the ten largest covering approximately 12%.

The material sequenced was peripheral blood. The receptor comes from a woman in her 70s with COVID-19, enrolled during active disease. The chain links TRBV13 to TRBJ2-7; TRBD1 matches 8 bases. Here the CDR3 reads CASSLRDRRSYEQYF. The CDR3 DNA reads TGTGCCAGCAGCTTAAGGGACAGGCGCTCCTACGAGCAGTACTTC.